A selection of T cell receptor beta chains follows, all from one sample in a study of T-cell memory formation after mild COVID-19. TCRdb reprocessed the 5' RACE reads with MiXCR, giving one entry per CDR3 protein. The sample holds just under 550,000 distinct CDR3 sequences, approximately 20% seen once. The sequencing sample was made of PBMCs or a T cell subset sorted from them (not recorded which). These receptors were obtained from an adult woman who had mild COVID-19 (a few samples of this study predate the infection). Cell type and time point are not known. Both conserved end residues are part of each CDR3. D genes are given only for firm matches. A clone size is listed for some rows: how often the clone was seen (once, few, many), or a class if it is expanded.

J: TRBJ1-1
size: NA
V: TRBV5-4
D: NA
DNA: TGTGCCAGCAGCTTGTTGGTCCCTGGGGGAACTGAAGCTTTCTTT
CDR3: CASSLLVPGGTEAFF

J: TRBJ2-3
size: few
V: TRBV24-1
D: NA
DNA: TGTGCCACCAGTGATTTGCGGTGGGGAGATACGCAGTATTTT
CDR3: CATSDLRWGDTQYF

J: TRBJ1-1
size: few
V: TRBV5-1
D: NA
DNA: TGCGCCAGCAGCTCGCAATTGGAAGTGAACACTGAAGCTTTCTTT
CDR3: CASSSQLEVNTEAFF

J: TRBJ2-5
size: few
V: TRBV12-3/TRBV12-4
D: TRBD2
DNA: TGTGCCAGCAGCGAGACTAGCGGGAGACGCTTGCCCCAGTACTTC
CDR3: CASSETSGRRLPQYF

J: TRBJ2-7
size: few
V: TRBV29-1
D: NA
DNA: TGCAGCGTTGACCTTCAGGGCTCCTACGAGCAGTACTTC
CDR3: CSVDLQGSYEQYF

J: TRBJ2-3
size: few
V: TRBV7-9
D: NA
DNA: TGTGCCAGCAGCTTCCGGTACAGTACTAGCACAGATACGCAGTATTTT
CDR3: CASSFRYSTSTDTQYF

J: TRBJ2-5
size: few
V: TRBV5-1
D: NA
DNA: TGCGCCAGCAGCCCAACACGGGGACGGCAAGAGACCCAGTACTTC
CDR3: CASSPTRGRQETQYF

J: TRBJ2-6
size: once
V: TRBV7-8
D: NA
DNA: TGTGCCAGCAGCTTAGTTGAAGGGGACGGGGCCAACGTCCTGACTTTC
CDR3: CASSLVEGDGANVLTF

J: TRBJ2-5
size: few
V: TRBV20-1
D: TRBD1
DNA: TGCAGTGCTAGAGAAGACAGGGGCAGCTACCAAGAGACCCAGTACTTC
CDR3: CSAREDRGSYQETQYF

J: TRBJ2-7
size: few
V: TRBV7-8
D: NA
DNA: TGTGCCAGCAGCCTACAAACAGACAGGGAGCAGTACTTC
CDR3: CASSLQTDREQYF

J: TRBJ2-1
size: NA
V: TRBV24-1
D: TRBD1
DNA: TGTGCCACCAGTGATTTTAGGGGGCTCTCCTACAATGAGCAGTTCTTC
CDR3: CATSDFRGLSYNEQFF

J: TRBJ2-7
size: NA
V: TRBV6-2/TRBV6-3
D: NA
DNA: TGTGCCAGCAGTCAACCGGGACTCGGAGGCTACGAGCAGTACTTC
CDR3: CASSQPGLGGYEQYF

J: TRBJ2-7
size: few
V: TRBV7-9
D: TRBD1
DNA: TGTGCCAGCAGCTTACCGGGACAGTCGTACGAGCAGTACTTC
CDR3: CASSLPGQSYEQYF

J: TRBJ2-5
size: many
V: TRBV7-2
D: TRBD2
DNA: TGTGCCAGCAGCTTAGAAGTGACTAGCGGGTTGCGGACCCAGTACTTC
CDR3: CASSLEVTSGLRTQYF

J: TRBJ1-5
size: NA
V: TRBV5-5
D: TRBD1
DNA: TGTGCCAGCAGGTCTGACAGGGTTGTTAGTCAGCCCCAGCATTTT
CDR3: CASRSDRVVSQPQHF

J: TRBJ1-2
size: few
V: TRBV19
D: NA
DNA: TGTGCCAGTAGTATTGGGACCTCCTCGGGTGGCTACACCTTC
CDR3: CASSIGTSSGGYTF

J: TRBJ2-7
size: NA
V: TRBV5-1
D: NA
DNA: TGCGCCAGCAGCTTGGGGGTAGTAGGGTCCTACGAGCAGTACTTC
CDR3: CASSLGVVGSYEQYF

J: TRBJ2-3
size: few
V: TRBV21-1
D: NA
DNA: TGTGCCAGCAGCAAATGCCCGGGGCTTAGCACAGATACGCAGTATTTT
CDR3: CASSKCPGLSTDTQYF

J: TRBJ1-1
size: few
V: TRBV4-1
D: NA
DNA: TGCGCCAGCAGCCAAGCAGGGAGGTACACTGAAGCTTTCTTT
CDR3: CASSQAGRYTEAFF

J: TRBJ2-3
size: few
V: TRBV12-3/TRBV12-4
D: NA
DNA: TGTGCCAGCAGCCGGGGGCCCTCCACAGATACGCAGTATTTT
CDR3: CASSRGPSTDTQYF

J: TRBJ1-1
size: NA
V: TRBV20-1
D: NA
DNA: TGCAGTGCTAGAGAGTTGGGATACTACGCTTTCTTT
CDR3: CSARELGYYAFF

J: TRBJ2-4
size: NA
V: TRBV20-1
D: NA
DNA: TGCAGTGCTATCGGTGGCTGGGCCAAAAACATTCAGTACTTC
CDR3: CSAIGGWAKNIQYF

J: TRBJ2-7
size: few
V: TRBV20-1
D: TRBD2
DNA: TGCAGTGCTAGCGATGCGGGAGGCTCCTACGAGCAGTACTTC
CDR3: CSASDAGGSYEQYF

J: TRBJ2-7
size: NA
V: TRBV30
D: TRBD1
DNA: TGTGCCTGGACAACCGGGACAGGGATTAACGAGCAGTACTTC
CDR3: CAWTTGTGINEQYF

J: TRBJ2-3
size: few
V: TRBV7-3
D: NA
DNA: TGTGCCAGCAGCTTAAGTCCTGCTACCGACACAGATACGCAGTATTTT
CDR3: CASSLSPATDTDTQYF

J: TRBJ2-2
size: NA
V: TRBV7-9
D: NA
DNA: TGTGCCAGCAGCGGGGGTAGCGCGAACACCGGGGAGCTGTTTTTT
CDR3: CASSGGSANTGELFF

J: TRBJ2-6
size: NA
V: TRBV19
D: TRBD1
DNA: TGTGCCAGTAGTATAGGGACAGGGGCCGGGGCCAACGTCCTGACTTTC
CDR3: CASSIGTGAGANVLTF

J: TRBJ2-3
size: NA
V: TRBV4-3
D: NA
DNA: TGCGCCAGCAGCCAAGAGCCACGGGGGATAGGGGCAGATACGCAGTATTTT
CDR3: CASSQEPRGIGADTQYF

J: TRBJ2-1
size: NA
V: TRBV24-1
D: NA
DNA: TGTGCCACCAGCGGGGCCAGAGGTGAGCAGTTCTTC
CDR3: CATSGARGEQFF

J: TRBJ2-1
size: NA
V: TRBV18
D: TRBD1
DNA: TGTGCCAGCTCACCATACGGGACAGGGTCCTACAATGAGCAGTTCTTC
CDR3: CASSPYGTGSYNEQFF

J: TRBJ1-2
size: few
V: TRBV5-1
D: TRBD1
DNA: TGCGCCAGCAGCTTGGGGCCAGCGGACAGGGCGAACTATGGCTACACCTTC
CDR3: CASSLGPADRANYGYTF

J: TRBJ2-7
size: few
V: TRBV12-3/TRBV12-4
D: TRBD2
DNA: TGTGCCAGCAGTTTAGCGCTCGGTGTCGGGGGGGCGTCCTACGAGCAGTACTTC
CDR3: CASSLALGVGGASYEQYF

J: TRBJ2-7
size: NA
V: TRBV7-9
D: TRBD2
DNA: TGTGCCAGCAGCCCCCGACTAGCGGTGATCTCCTACGAGCAGTACTTC
CDR3: CASSPRLAVISYEQYF

J: TRBJ1-1
size: many
V: TRBV7-2
D: TRBD1
DNA: TGTGCCAGCAGCTTCCAAAACGCAGGGGGCACTGAAGCTTTCTTT
CDR3: CASSFQNAGGTEAFF

J: TRBJ1-3
size: few
V: TRBV30
D: NA
DNA: TGTGCCTGGATCAGACAGGCTGGAAACACCATATATTTT
CDR3: CAWIRQAGNTIYF

J: TRBJ2-7
size: NA
V: TRBV6-1
D: NA
DNA: TGTGCCAGCAGTGAAGCGCGCGGAATTGGAGACGAGCAGTACTTC
CDR3: CASSEARGIGDEQYF

J: TRBJ2-7
size: NA
V: TRBV20-1
D: TRBD1
DNA: TGCAGTGCTACCGTACAGGGGGCTCTCAACGAGCAGTACTTC
CDR3: CSATVQGALNEQYF

J: TRBJ2-1
size: NA
V: TRBV18
D: TRBD2
DNA: TGTGCCAGCTCACCCCGGACTAGCGGGAGTCGAGGTGAGCAGTTCTTC
CDR3: CASSPRTSGSRGEQFF

J: TRBJ2-4
size: few
V: TRBV5-1
D: TRBD2
DNA: TGCGCCAGCAGCTTGACGACTAGCGGGGGGGCGGGAGCCAAAAACATTCAGTACTTC
CDR3: CASSLTTSGGAGAKNIQYF

J: TRBJ1-4
size: few
V: TRBV7-3
D: TRBD1
DNA: TGTGCCAGCAGCGCGAGGACAGGGGACGAACTGTTTTTT
CDR3: CASSARTGDELFF

J: TRBJ2-7
size: NA
V: TRBV19
D: TRBD1
DNA: TGTGCCAGTACCCCGGACAGGACCCACTACGAGCAGTACTTC
CDR3: CASTPDRTHYEQYF

J: TRBJ1-1
size: few
V: TRBV12-3/TRBV12-4
D: NA
DNA: TGTGCCAGCAGTGCTCTGGGAGGGCTGAACACTGAAGCTTTCTTT
CDR3: CASSALGGLNTEAFF

J: TRBJ2-5
size: NA
V: TRBV6-6
D: TRBD2
DNA: TGTGCCAGCAGAAACCGCGGGGGGCCCGGGGGAACCCAGTACTTC
CDR3: CASRNRGGPGGTQYF

J: TRBJ1-1
size: NA
V: TRBV20-1
D: NA
DNA: TGCAGTGCTCCCTTGAAGGACGAAGCTTTCTTT
CDR3: CSAPLKDEAFF

J: TRBJ2-1
size: NA
V: TRBV19
D: TRBD2
DNA: TGTGCCAGTAGTATGAAACTAGCGGGAGCAAATGAGCAGTTCTTC
CDR3: CASSMKLAGANEQFF

J: TRBJ1-3
size: few
V: TRBV4-1
D: NA
DNA: TGCGCCAGCAGCCTCTCTGAAATCTTAAGGGGAACATCTGGAAACACCATATATTTT
CDR3: CASSLSEILRGTSGNTIYF

J: TRBJ2-7
size: few
V: TRBV4-2
D: NA
DNA: TGTGCCAGCAGCCAGGCCGGTTCGGAATACTACTACGAGCAGTACTTC
CDR3: CASSQAGSEYYYEQYF

J: TRBJ1-5
size: NA
V: TRBV5-6
D: NA
DNA: TGTGCCAGCAGCACAAGAGCGCAGCCCCAGCATTTT
CDR3: CASSTRAQPQHF

J: TRBJ2-7
size: NA
V: TRBV4-2
D: NA
DNA: TGTGCCAGCAGCCAAGAAAGCGGGTCTACGTACGAGCAGTACTTC
CDR3: CASSQESGSTYEQYF